This T cell receptor beta chain derives from a study of T cell changes during pregnancy in multiple sclerosis. The CDR3 runs to 13 residues. The V end lost 11 bases, the J end lost 4 bases, and 18 bases lay between the germline ends. This table comes from immunoSEQ multiplex PCR, and its TCRdb copy is limited to in-frame clones, with some not included. The table records 50,000 or so clones, approximately 95% of them present only once. This sequence originates from a female donor with multiple sclerosis, enrolled in a pregnancy study. The chain combines TRBV23-1 with TRBJ2-7, with D unclear. TRBV23-1 is assigned to the ORF class and has an uncertain function. Source: CD8+ T cells from peripheral blood mononuclear cells, taken in the first trimester of pregnancy. Here the CDR3 reads CAANVTRRYEQYF. CDR3 DNA: TGCGCCGCCAATGTAACCCGGCGGTACGAGCAGTACTTC.